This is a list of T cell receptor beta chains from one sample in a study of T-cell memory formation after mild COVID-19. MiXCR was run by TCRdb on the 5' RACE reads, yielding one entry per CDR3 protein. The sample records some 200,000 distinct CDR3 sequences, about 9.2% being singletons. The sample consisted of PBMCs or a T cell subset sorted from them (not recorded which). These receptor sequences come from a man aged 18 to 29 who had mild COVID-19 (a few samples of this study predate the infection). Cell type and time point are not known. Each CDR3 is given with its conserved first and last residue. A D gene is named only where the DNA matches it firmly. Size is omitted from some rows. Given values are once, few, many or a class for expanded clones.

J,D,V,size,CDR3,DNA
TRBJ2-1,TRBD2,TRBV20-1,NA,CSAEAGGKGSYNEQFF,TGCAGTGCTGAAGCGGGGGGGAAGGGGTCCTACAATGAGCAGTTCTTC
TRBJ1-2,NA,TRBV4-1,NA,CASSRREDPGGGYTF,TGCGCCAGCAGCCGGCGTGAGGACCCAGGCGGGGGCTACACCTTC
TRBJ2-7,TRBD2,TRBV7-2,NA,CASSFIAGGPSYEQYF,TGTGCCAGCAGCTTCATAGCGGGGGGCCCGTCCTACGAGCAGTACTTC
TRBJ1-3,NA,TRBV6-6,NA,CASSYGGVGNTIYF,TGTGCCAGCAGTTACGGAGGGGTCGGAAACACCATATATTTT
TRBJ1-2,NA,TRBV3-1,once,CASSQGEYYGYTF,TGTGCCAGCAGCCAAGGGGAATACTATGGCTACACCTTC
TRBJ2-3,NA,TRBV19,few,CASRDPGPQDTQYF,TGTGCCAGTAGGGATCCGGGACCTCAGGATACGCAGTATTTT
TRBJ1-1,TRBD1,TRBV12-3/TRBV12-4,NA,CASSQGTGGGRAEAFF,TGTGCCAGCAGCCAAGGGACAGGGGGCGGGAGGGCCGAAGCTTTCTTT
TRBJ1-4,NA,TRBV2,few,CASSEAGPSNEKLFF,TGTGCCAGCAGTGAGGCGGGGCCATCGAATGAAAAACTGTTTTTT
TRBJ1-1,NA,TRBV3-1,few,CASSQGGKNTEAFF,TGTGCCAGCAGCCAAGGGGGGAAAAACACTGAAGCTTTCTTT
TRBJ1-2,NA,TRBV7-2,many,CASSPRELSYGYTF,TGTGCCAGCAGCCCCCGGGAGCTCTCCTATGGCTACACCTTC
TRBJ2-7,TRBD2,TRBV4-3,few,CASSFGLAVTYEQYF,TGCGCCAGCAGCTTCGGACTAGCGGTTACCTACGAGCAGTACTTC
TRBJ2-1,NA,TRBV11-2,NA,CASSLVREQGPNEQFF,TGTGCCAGCAGCTTAGTAAGGGAGCAGGGGCCCAATGAGCAGTTCTTC
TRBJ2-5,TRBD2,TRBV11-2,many,CASSPGLALETQYF,TGTGCCAGCAGCCCGGGACTAGCTCTCGAGACCCAGTACTTC